This T cell receptor (beta chain) was sequenced for a study of tumor and adjacent non-tumor tissue in lung cancer. Study summary: Patients comprised about a dozen adenocarcinoma, a couple of squamous cell carcinoma and 1 small cell lung cancer. The patients, 10 to 11 men and 4 or 5 women, were roughly 30 to 80 with stage I to III disease. On average, productive TCRbeta reads reached 4 million to 4.5 million per sample. Regarding the study as a whole: TCR diversity was significantly greater in tumor than normal lung tissue.

This clonotype was seen just once. Its antigen is undetermined. An end of the junction differs from the germline gene, which may be a read error. Germline V gene data show CDR1 as DFQATT and CDR2 as SNEGSKA (reference sequence). This CDR3 region has 16 residues. TCRbeta libraries were built with three rounds of nested PCR, modified from ARM-PCR. TCRdb itself ran the multiplex PCR reads through MiXCR, one entry per CDR3 protein. Of more than 75,000 distinct CDR3 sequences in the sample, around 80% were seen once. No cell sorting was done before RNA was extracted from the tissue. The sample consisted of lung tumor tissue. The J gene is TRBJ2-2, the V gene TRBV20-1; possible D gene TRBD2, 5 bases. This sequence was found in a woman aged 45-60 years with non-small cell lung cancer. CDR3: CSATVRRHQNTGEPFF. CDR3 sequence (DNA): TGCAGTGCCACGGTTAGGAGACACCAGAACACCGGGGAGCCGTTTTTT.